A single sample is the source of the 28 T cell receptor beta chains below, sequenced in a study of T cell changes during pregnancy in multiple sclerosis. Profiled with immunoSEQ multiplex PCR; TCRdb holds only in-frame clones, not every one. The data contain about 48,000 clones, 94% of them singletons. Sequencing used CD4+ T cells from peripheral blood mononuclear cells, obtained in the first trimester of pregnancy. The receptors were sampled from a female donor with multiple sclerosis, enrolled in a pregnancy study.

The chain combines TRBV7-9 with TRBJ1-2; D call uncertain. The V end lost 2 bases, the J end lost 1 base, and 8 bases lay between the germline ends. This CDR3 spans 14 amino acids. CDR1 is SEHNR and CDR2 is FQNEAQ in the germline V gene (reference sequence). Written as DNA, the CDR3 is TGTGCCAGCAGCTTATTGGAGTTTAACTATGGCTACACCTTC. Its protein product is CASSLLEFNYGYTF.

This chain links TRBV19 with TRBJ1-1; 7 bases are shared with TRBD1. CDR3 length equals 14 residues. Germline V gene data show CDR1 as LNHDA and CDR2 as SQIVND (reference sequence). Germline trimming cut 9 bases from V and 3 bases from J; bases unmatched to any gene: 10. The CDR3 bases are TGTGCCAGCCGAAGACAGGGATGGGACACTGAAGCTTTCTTT. Translated: CASRRQGWDTEAFF.

V usage is TRBV7-6 and J usage is TRBJ2-6; perhaps TRBD1 as D (6 bases). This CDR3 has 16 amino acids. The germline CDR1 and CDR2 sequences are SGHVS and FNYEAQ. The V end was cut by 1 base, the J end by 1 base, with 8 bases between. The CDR3 region is CASSLVGQSGANVLTF. Written as DNA, the CDR3 is TGTGCCAGCAGCTTAGTAGGACAGTCTGGGGCCAACGTCCTGACTTTC.

The genes are TRBV6-5 and TRBJ2-7; TRBD1 matches 8 bases. V was clipped by 5 bases and J by 0 bases; unmatched bases: 6. CDR3 size: 15 residues. CDR1 MNHEY and CDR2 SVGAGI come from the germline V gene. The CDR3 region has the DNA TGTGCCAGCAGTACACAGGGGGAAAGCTCCTACGAGCAGTACTTC. Protein product: CASSTQGESSYEQYF.

The V and J genes are TRBV4-1 and TRBJ1-1, with 11 nucleotides matching TRBD1. CDR1 MGHRA and CDR2 YSYEKL come from the germline V gene. The CDR3 contains 14 residues. Trimming removed 4 bases from V and 5 bases from J; junction bases left unmatched: 3. CDR3 in amino acids: CASSRTGGATEAFF. CDR3 in DNA: TGCGCCAGCAGCCGGACAGGGGGCGCGACTGAAGCTTTCTTT.

The chain joins TRBV5-6 to TRBJ2-4, with 7 bases matching TRBD1. The CDR3 has 17 residues. V gave up 4 bases and J gave up 0 bases; unmatched junction bases: 10. Germline V gene data show CDR1 as SGHDT and CDR2 as YYEEEE. CDR3 in DNA: TGTGCCAGCAGCCCCCTCGGGGACAGCCTAGCCAAAAACATTCAGTACTTC. It encodes CASSPLGDSLAKNIQYF. Using reference TRBV5-6 and TRBJ2-4 for the parts outside the CDR3, the full variable domain is DAGVTQSPTHLIKTRGQQVTLRCSPKSGHDTVSWYQQALGQGPQFIFQYYEEEERQRGNFPDRFSGHQFPNYSSELNVNALLLGDSALYLCASSPLGDSLAKNIQYFGAGTRLSVL.

The chain recombines TRBV2 with TRBJ2-2, with D maybe TRBD2 (7 bases). Germline V CDR1 and CDR2: SNHLY, FYNNEI. Deletions cut 7 bases from V and 1 base from J, with 13 bases between. The CDR3 has 15 amino acids. CDR3 sequence: CASTGAGVNTGELFF. The CDR3 region has the DNA TGTGCCAGCACGGGGGCGGGGGTGAACACCGGGGAGCTGTTTTTT.

J is TRBJ1-5 and V is TRBV7-9; TRBD1 agrees at 9 bases. The CDR3 contains 16 residues. V trimming: 5 bases; J trimming: 6 bases; junction bases outside the gene matches: 11. The germline V gene encodes CDR1 SEHNR and CDR2 FQNEAQ (reference sequence). The CDR3 DNA reads as TGTGCCAGCAGCCGCAGCGCCGGGACAGGGAGTCAGCCCCAGCATTTT. Translating it yields CASSRSAGTGSQPQHF.

To note about this clone: An end of the junction does not agree with germline; a read error may underlie this. This chain joins TRBV6-6 and TRBJ2-2; a possible D gene is TRBD2 (5 bases). The CDR3 length is 14 residues. Germline CDR1 is MNHNY and CDR2 is SVGAGI (reference sequence). CDR3 residues: CVSSYSSGTGELFF. The DNA of the CDR3 is TGTGTCAGCAGTTACTCTTCGGGGACCGGGGAGCTGTTTTTT.

The gene calls are TRBV19 and TRBJ2-2, with 9 bases aligning to TRBD2. Looked up from germline, CDR1 is LNHDA and CDR2 is SQIVND (reference sequence). The ends lost 9 bases at V and 1 base at J; junction bases unmatched: 12. This CDR3 region has 17 residues. In nucleotides, the CDR3 is TGTGCCAGCCGGGCGGGGCGGGGGGGCTGGAACACCGGGGAGCTGTTTTTT. As protein: CASRAGRGGWNTGELFF.

The chain's CDR3 is CASRQGANSPLHF. The CDR3 nucleotides read TGTGCCTCCAGACAGGGGGCCAATTCACCCCTCCACTTT. The V call is TRBV10-3, the J call TRBJ1-6; 10 nucleotides agree with TRBD1. CDR3 length: 13 residues. Germline CDR1 and CDR2: ENHRY and SYGVKD. With 11 bases clipped from V and 7 bases from J, the junction kept 5 bases outside the gene matches.

This chain uses TRBV29-1 with TRBJ2-5, with TRBD2 matching over 12 bases. Germline loops: CDR1 SQVTM, CDR2 ANQGSEA. V lost 4 bases to trimming and J lost 2 bases; unmatched junction nucleotides: 2. There are 14 residues in the CDR3. CDR3 DNA: TGCAGCGTTGGACTAGCGGGGGCACAAGAGACCCAGTACTTC. It codes for CSVGLAGAQETQYF.

This clone was recorded a few times. CDR3 sequence reads: CASSGTGVGGYTF. In nucleotides, the CDR3 is TGTGCCAGCAGTGGAACAGGGGTAGGAGGCTACACCTTC. The chain carries TRBV6-5 and TRBJ1-2, with TRBD1 matching over 7 bases. Germline V gives CDR1 MNHEY, CDR2 SVGAGI. This CDR3 spans 13 amino acids. J lost 8 bases, V lost 5 bases, and 8 bases had no gene match.

The V gene is TRBV5-1, the J gene TRBJ1-6, with D possibly matching TRBD1 (5 bases). The V and J ends lost 2 bases and 7 bases respectively, with 10 bases between them. This CDR3 region has 14 residues. Germline loops: CDR1 SGHRS, CDR2 YFSETQ. The CDR3: CASSLTGLNSPLHF. The DNA for the CDR3 is TGCGCCAGCAGCTTAACAGGCCTAAATTCACCCCTCCACTTT.

The chain carries TRBV19 and TRBJ2-1, with no clear D. The CDR3 is made up of 12 amino acids. Germline CDR1 and CDR2: LNHDA and SQIVND (reference sequence). With 7 bases removed from V and 8 bases from J, the gap between germline ends came to 12 bases. In nucleotides, the CDR3 is TGTGCCAGTACGAGTCTCCGGGATGAGCAGTTCTTC. It specifies CASTSLRDEQFF.

This chain uses TRBV18 with TRBJ1-4; D is ambiguous. Deletions cut 1 base from V and 8 bases from J, with 8 bases between. The CDR3 runs to 13 residues. In germline, CDR1 is KGHSH, CDR2 LQKENI. CDR3 bases: TGTGCCAGCTCACCACTTGTTGGCGAAAAACTGTTTTTT. The encoded protein is CASSPLVGEKLFF.

The chain is built from TRBV27 and TRBJ2-7; 8 bases are shared with TRBD1. CDR3 size: 16 residues. Trimming cost V 0 bases and J 3 bases; bases outside gene matches: 7. Germline lookup yields CDR1 MNHEY and CDR2 SMNVEV (reference sequence). The CDR3 nucleotides read TGTGCCAGCAGTTTATCCCCAGGGGGCCATTACTACGAGCAGTACTTC. Translation gives CASSLSPGGHYYEQYF.

V usage is TRBV6-5 and J usage is TRBJ1-1; possible D gene TRBD1, 6 bases. Germline CDR1 MNHEY, CDR2 SVGAGI. The CDR3 covers 14 residues. Trimming cost V 2 bases and J 1 base, with 8 bases left between them. The chain's CDR3 is CASSYRGGNTEAFF. The CDR3 DNA reads TGTGCCAGCAGTTACCGAGGGGGGAACACTGAAGCTTTCTTT.

CDR3 in DNA: TGTGCCAGCAGCTTGGTGGTACAGCCAGCCTACGAGCAGTACTTC. Translated: CASSLVVQPAYEQYF. V usage is TRBV5-6 and J usage is TRBJ2-5; D unclear. With the DNA end fitting TRBJ2-7 better, the J assignment may be wrong. CDR1 is SGHDT and CDR2 is YYEEEE in the germline V gene. The CDR3 is 15 amino acids.

The rearrangement links TRBV25-1 to TRBJ1-3; no definite D call. V lost 7 bases to trimming and J lost 3 bases, with 13 bases between them. This CDR3 contains 14 residues. Germline V gene data show CDR1 as MGHDK and CDR2 as SYGVNS. The CDR3 region has the DNA TGTGCCAGCATAGCCAATCGGTATGGAAACACCATATATTTT. This translates into CASIANRYGNTIYF.

V gene TRBV4-1 combines with J gene TRBJ2-1; possible D gene TRBD2, 6 bases. This CDR3 has 18 amino acids. V dropped 5 bases and J dropped 0 bases, with 20 bases sitting between them. Looked up from germline, CDR1 is MGHRA and CDR2 is YSYEKL. The CDR3 DNA follows: TGCGCCAGCAGCTTGGAAGGGTTAGCGGCGAGCTCCTACAATGAGCAGTTCTTC. Translated, it gives CASSLEGLAASSYNEQFF.

The chain employs TRBV5-4 and TRBJ2-1; D is perhaps TRBD2 (5 bases). V dropped 4 bases and J dropped 6 bases, with 17 bases sitting between them. Germline V CDR1 and CDR2: SGHNT, YYREEE (reference sequence). The CDR3 sequence is 15 residues long. CDR3 in amino acids: CASSGRRNAGNEQFF. CDR3 coding DNA: TGTGCCAGCAGCGGCAGGAGGAACGCAGGCAATGAGCAGTTCTTC. Filled out from reference TRBV5-4 and TRBJ2-1, the complete variable domain reads ETGVTQSPTHLIKTRGQQVTLRCSSQSGHNTVSWYQQALGQGPQFIFQYYREEENGRGNFPPRFSGLQFPNYSSELNVNALELDDSALYLCASSGRRNAGNEQFFGPGTRLTVL.

The chain employs TRBV5-1 and TRBJ1-1; 7 nucleotides align to TRBD1. The ends lost 3 bases at V and 1 base at J; junction bases unmatched: 15. The CDR3 extends over 18 amino acids. CDR1 SGHRS and CDR2 YFSETQ come from the germline V gene. The CDR3 sequence is CASSSFRLQQGKNTEAFF. The CDR3 coding sequence is TGCGCCAGCAGCTCTTTCCGGCTCCAACAGGGGAAGAACACTGAAGCTTTCTTT. Complete variable domain (other parts from reference TRBV5-1 and TRBJ1-1): KAGVTQTPRYLIKTRGQQVTLSCSPISGHRSVSWYQQTPGQGLQFLFEYFSETQRNKGNFPGRFSGRQFSNSRSEMNVSTLELGDSALYLCASSSFRLQQGKNTEAFFGQGTRLTVV.

The chain links TRBV5-6 to TRBJ2-7, with D maybe TRBD1 (5 bases). CDR1 and CDR2 from the germline V gene are SGHDT and YYEEEE. This CDR3 region has 14 residues. V dropped 3 bases and J dropped 1 base, with 11 bases sitting between them. CDR3 loop: CASSWGQGSYEQYF. The CDR3 nucleotides read TGTGCCAGCAGCTGGGGCCAGGGTTCCTACGAGCAGTACTTC.

The chain combines TRBV5-1 with TRBJ1-4; 12 nucleotides align to TRBD1. Trimming cost V 4 bases and J 4 bases; bases outside gene matches: 11. The CDR3 length is 18 residues. Germline-derived CDR1 and CDR2 are SGHRS and YFSETQ. CDR3 loop: CASSPGTGGRRGNEKLFF. CDR3 in DNA: TGCGCCAGCAGCCCTGGGACAGGGGGCAGGAGGGGTAATGAAAAACTGTTTTTT.

The CDR3 sequence is CASRPNRVTVNDGYTF. The CDR3 DNA is TGTGCCAGCAGGCCTAACAGGGTAACGGTGAACGATGGCTACACCTTC. The V and J genes are TRBV6-6 and TRBJ1-2, with D maybe TRBD1 (6 bases). CDR3 size: 16 residues. V lost 6 bases and J lost 6, with 23 bases in between. Germline V gives CDR1 MNHNY, CDR2 SVGAGI (reference sequence).

The chain couples TRBV7-9 to TRBJ2-1, with D tentatively TRBD2 (6 bases). From germline, CDR1 is SEHNR and CDR2 FQNEAQ (reference sequence). This CDR3 region has 15 residues. The V end was cut by 6 bases, the J end by 1 base, with 13 bases between. The CDR3 here is CASRGEAGSYNEQFF. The CDR3, as DNA: TGTGCCAGCAGGGGGGAGGCGGGGTCCTACAATGAGCAGTTCTTC.

The chain has TRBV9 and TRBJ2-1, with 9 bases matching TRBD2. Germline trimming cut 0 bases from V and 9 bases from J; bases unmatched to any gene: 10. Germline V lookup: CDR1 SGDLS, CDR2 YYNGEE. The CDR3 has 16 amino acids. CDR3 amino acids: CASSVAAGGHSGEQFF. In nucleotides, the CDR3 is TGTGCCAGCAGCGTAGCAGCGGGGGGCCACTCGGGTGAGCAGTTCTTC.